This T cell receptor beta chain appears in the sequencing data of a study of T cell changes during pregnancy in multiple sclerosis. Some clones are missing from TCRdb's copy, which holds only in-frame ones; the method was immunoSEQ multiplex PCR. Of over 45,000 clones listed, 80% to 95% are singletons. CDR1 SGHAT and CDR2 FQNNGV come from the germline V gene. The CDR3 totals 16 residues. V trimming: 3 bases; J trimming: 10 bases; junction bases outside the gene matches: 9. This clonotype originated in a female donor with multiple sclerosis, enrolled in a pregnancy study. The chain combines TRBV11-2 with TRBJ2-1, with 13 bases that match TRBD2. The specimen comprised CD4+ T cells from peripheral blood mononuclear cells, sampled after pregnancy. In nucleotides, the CDR3 is TGTGCCAGCAGCTTGGCGTCGGGACTAGCGGGAACAGAGCAGTTCTTC. Amino acids: CASSLASGLAGTEQFF. Supplemented by reference TRBV11-2 and TRBJ2-1, the full variable domain reads EAGVAQSPRYKIIEKRQSVAFWCNPISGHATLYWYQQILGQGPKLLIQFQNNGVVDDSQLPKDRFSAERLKGVDSTLKIQPAKLEDSAVYLCASSLASGLAGTEQFFGPGTRLTVL.